This T cell receptor beta chain derives from a study of blood T cell repertoires in COVID-19. Study overall: Sites across the United States, Italy and Spain contributed samples from acute and convalescent COVID-19.

The data were produced by immunoSEQ multiplex PCR, yet TCRdb's version contains in-frame clones alone and is incomplete. The sample records more than 250,000 clones, 70% to 90% being singletons. Trimming took 7 bases from V and 2 from J, leaving 16 bases between them. The CDR3 runs 15 residues. The germline V gene has CDR1 PRHDT and CDR2 FYEKMQ (reference sequence). Sequenced input: PBMCs or T cells enriched from blood (not recorded which). The gene calls are TRBV13 and TRBJ2-3, with D possibly TRBD1 on 6 matching bases. The receptor comes from a woman aged 40 to 55 with acute COVID-19. CDR3 nucleotide sequence: TGTGCCAGCACCCCCAGGGGACAAAACACAGATACGCAGTATTTT. The encoded protein is CASTPRGQNTDTQYF.